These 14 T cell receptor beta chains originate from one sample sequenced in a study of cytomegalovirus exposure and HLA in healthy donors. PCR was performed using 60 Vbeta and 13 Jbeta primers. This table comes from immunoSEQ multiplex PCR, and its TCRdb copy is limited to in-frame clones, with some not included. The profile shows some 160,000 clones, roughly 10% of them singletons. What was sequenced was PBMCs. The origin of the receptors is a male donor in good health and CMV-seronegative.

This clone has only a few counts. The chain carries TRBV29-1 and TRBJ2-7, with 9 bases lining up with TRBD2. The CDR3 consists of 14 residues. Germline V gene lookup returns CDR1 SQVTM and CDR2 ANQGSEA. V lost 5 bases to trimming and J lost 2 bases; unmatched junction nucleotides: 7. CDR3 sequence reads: CSVSRREGTYEQYF. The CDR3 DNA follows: TGCAGCGTTTCAAGGCGGGAGGGGACCTACGAGCAGTACTTC.

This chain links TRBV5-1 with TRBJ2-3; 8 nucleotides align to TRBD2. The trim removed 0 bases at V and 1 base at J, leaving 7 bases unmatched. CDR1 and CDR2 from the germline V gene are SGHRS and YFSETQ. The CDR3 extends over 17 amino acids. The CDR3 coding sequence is TGCGCCAGCAGCTTGGGTGTAACGGGGGGGCGCACAGATACGCAGTATTTT. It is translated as CASSLGVTGGRTDTQYF.

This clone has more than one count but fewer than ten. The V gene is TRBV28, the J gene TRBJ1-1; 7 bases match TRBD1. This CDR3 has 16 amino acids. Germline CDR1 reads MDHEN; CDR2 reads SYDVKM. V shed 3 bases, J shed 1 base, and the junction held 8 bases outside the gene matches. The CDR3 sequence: CASSFWQGVKNTEAFF. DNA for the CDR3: TGTGCCAGCAGTTTTTGGCAGGGGGTAAAGAACACTGAAGCTTTCTTT. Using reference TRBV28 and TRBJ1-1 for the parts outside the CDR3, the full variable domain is DVKVTQSSRYLVKRTGEKVFLECVQDMDHENMFWYRQDPGLGLRLIYFSYDVKMKEKGDIPEGYSVSREKKERFSLILESASTNQTSMYLCASSFWQGVKNTEAFFGQGTRLTVV.

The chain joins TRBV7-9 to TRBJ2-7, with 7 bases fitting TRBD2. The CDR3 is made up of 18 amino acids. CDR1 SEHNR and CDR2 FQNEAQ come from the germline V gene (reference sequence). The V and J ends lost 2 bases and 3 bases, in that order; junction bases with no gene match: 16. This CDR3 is CASSLKSGAANPLYEQYF. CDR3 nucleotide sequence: TGTGCCAGCAGCTTAAAGAGCGGGGCGGCAAACCCCCTCTACGAGCAGTACTTC.

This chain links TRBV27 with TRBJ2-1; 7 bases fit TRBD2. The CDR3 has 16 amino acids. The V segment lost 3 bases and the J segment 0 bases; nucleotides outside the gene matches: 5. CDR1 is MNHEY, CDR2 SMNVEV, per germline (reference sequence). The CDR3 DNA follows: TGTGCCAGCAGTTTTTATGGCGGGAGCTCCTACAATGAGCAGTTCTTC. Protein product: CASSFYGGSSYNEQFF.

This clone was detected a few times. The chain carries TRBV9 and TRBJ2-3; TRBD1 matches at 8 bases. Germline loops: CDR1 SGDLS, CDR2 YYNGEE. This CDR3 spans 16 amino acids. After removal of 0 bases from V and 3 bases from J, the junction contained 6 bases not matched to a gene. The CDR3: CASSVGGQGGTDTQYF. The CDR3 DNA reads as TGTGCCAGCAGCGTAGGTGGACAGGGTGGTACAGATACGCAGTATTTT.

CDR3 residues: CASSPRDRRGYTF. CDR3 in DNA: TGTGCCAGCAGTCCCCGGGACAGACGTGGCTACACCTTC. The chain employs TRBV28 and TRBJ1-2; 7 nucleotides match TRBD1. This CDR3 has 13 amino acids. Germline V gene sequence: CDR1 MDHEN, CDR2 SYDVKM. V trimming: 5 bases; J trimming: 7 bases; junction bases outside the gene matches: 7.

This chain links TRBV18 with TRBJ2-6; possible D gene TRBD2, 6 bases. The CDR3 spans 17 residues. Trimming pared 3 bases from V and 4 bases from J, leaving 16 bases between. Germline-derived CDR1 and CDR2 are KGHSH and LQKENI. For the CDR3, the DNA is TGTGCCAGCTCACCCTTTCGGGGGTTGTCGGGGGCCAACGTCCTGACTTTC. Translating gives CASSPFRGLSGANVLTF.

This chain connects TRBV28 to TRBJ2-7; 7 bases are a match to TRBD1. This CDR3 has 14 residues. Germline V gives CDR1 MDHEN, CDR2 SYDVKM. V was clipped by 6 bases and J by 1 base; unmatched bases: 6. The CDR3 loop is CASSLGDSSYEQYF. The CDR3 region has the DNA TGTGCCAGCAGCCTGGGGGACAGTTCCTACGAGCAGTACTTC.

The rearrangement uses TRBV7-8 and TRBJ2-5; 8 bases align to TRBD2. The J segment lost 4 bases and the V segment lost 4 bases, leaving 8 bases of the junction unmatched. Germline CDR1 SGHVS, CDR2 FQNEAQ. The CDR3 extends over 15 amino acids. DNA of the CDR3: TGTGCCAGCAGCTCGCTAGCGGGTGAACCAGAGACCCAGTACTTC. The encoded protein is CASSSLAGEPETQYF.

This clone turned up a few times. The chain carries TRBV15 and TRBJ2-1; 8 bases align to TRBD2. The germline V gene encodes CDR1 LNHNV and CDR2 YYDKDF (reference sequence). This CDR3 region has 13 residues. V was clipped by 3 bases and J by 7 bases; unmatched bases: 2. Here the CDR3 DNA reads TGTGCCACCAGCAGTGGCGGGGGGAATGAGCAGTTCTTC. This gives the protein CATSSGGGNEQFF.

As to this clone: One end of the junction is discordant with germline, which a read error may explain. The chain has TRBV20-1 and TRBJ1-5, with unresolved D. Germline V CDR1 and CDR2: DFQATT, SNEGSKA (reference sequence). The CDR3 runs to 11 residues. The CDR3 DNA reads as TGCAGTGCTGCCGGGAATCAGCCCCAGAATTTT. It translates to CSAAGNQPQNF.

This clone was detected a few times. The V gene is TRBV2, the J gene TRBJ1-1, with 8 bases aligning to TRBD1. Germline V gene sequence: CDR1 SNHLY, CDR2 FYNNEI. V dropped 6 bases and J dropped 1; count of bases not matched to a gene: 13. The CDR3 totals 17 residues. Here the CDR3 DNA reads TGTGCCAGCAGATGGGACAGGACCCCCATGGGGAACACTGAAGCTTTCTTT. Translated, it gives CASRWDRTPMGNTEAFF.

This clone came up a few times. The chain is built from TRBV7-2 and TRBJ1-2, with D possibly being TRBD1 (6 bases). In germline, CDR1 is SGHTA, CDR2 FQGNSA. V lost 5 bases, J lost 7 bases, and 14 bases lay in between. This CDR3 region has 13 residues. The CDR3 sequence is CASSLDRFGGYTF. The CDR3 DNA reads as TGTGCCAGCAGCCTTGACAGGTTCGGTGGCTACACCTTC. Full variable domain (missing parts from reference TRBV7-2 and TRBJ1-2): GAGVSQSPSNKVTEKGKDVELRCDPISGHTALYWYRQSLGQGLEFLIYFQGNSAPDKSGLPSDRFSAERTGGSVSTLTIQRTQQEDSAVYLCASSLDRFGGYTFGSGTRLTVV.